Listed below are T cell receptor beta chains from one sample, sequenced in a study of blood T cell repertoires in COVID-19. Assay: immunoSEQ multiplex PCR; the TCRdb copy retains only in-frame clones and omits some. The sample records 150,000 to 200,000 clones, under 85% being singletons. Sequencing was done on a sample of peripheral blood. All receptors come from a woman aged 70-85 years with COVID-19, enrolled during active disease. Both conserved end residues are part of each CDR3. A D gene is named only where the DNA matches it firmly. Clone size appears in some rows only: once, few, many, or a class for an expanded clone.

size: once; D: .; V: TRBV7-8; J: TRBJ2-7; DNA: TGTGCCAGCAGCCCCACTCGGGGCGAGCAGTACTTC; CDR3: CASSPTRGEQYF
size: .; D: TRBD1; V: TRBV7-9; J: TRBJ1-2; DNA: TGTGCCAGCAGCGGTGGGACAGGTCTCTATGGCTACACCTTC; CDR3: CASSGGTGLYGYTF
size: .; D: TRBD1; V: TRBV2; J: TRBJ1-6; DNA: TGTGCCAGCAGCCTAACCCAGGGGGGCTATAATTCACCCCTCCACTTT; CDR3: CASSLTQGGYNSPLHF
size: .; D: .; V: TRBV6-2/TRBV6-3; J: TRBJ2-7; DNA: TGTGCCAGCAGTTACTCTTTCCAGGGTAACTACGAGCAGTACTTC; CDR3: CASSYSFQGNYEQYF
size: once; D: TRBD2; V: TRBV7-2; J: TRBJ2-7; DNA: TGTGCCAGCAGCTCATTAGCGGGAGAGACTCACGAGCAGTACTTC; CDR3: CASSSLAGETHEQYF
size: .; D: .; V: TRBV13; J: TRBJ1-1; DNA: TGTGCCAGCAGCTTCCCAGTAGGTTCCTGGGGCCCGAACACTGAAGCTTTCTTT; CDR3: CASSFPVGSWGPNTEAFF
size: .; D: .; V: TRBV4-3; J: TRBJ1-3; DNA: TGCGCCAGCAGCCAAGTCGGAGGCTCTGGAAACACCATATATTTT; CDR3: CASSQVGGSGNTIYF
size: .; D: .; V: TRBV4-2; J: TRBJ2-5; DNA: TGTGCCAGCAGCCAGCCCGGGACTCAAGAGACCCAGTACTTC; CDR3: CASSQPGTQETQYF
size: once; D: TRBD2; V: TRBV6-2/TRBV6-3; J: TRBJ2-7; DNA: TGTGCCAGCAGTTGGGGGGCTAGCGGGGCCTACGAGCAGTACTTC; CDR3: CASSWGASGAYEQYF
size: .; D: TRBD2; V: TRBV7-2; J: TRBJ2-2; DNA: TGTGCCAGCAGCGCCCGACTAGCGGGGGGCACCGGGGAGCTGTTTTTT; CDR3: CASSARLAGGTGELFF
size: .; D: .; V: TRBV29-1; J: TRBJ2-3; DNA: TGCAGCGTTGAAGCCCAGGGGGGCGGGAGCACAGATACGCAGTATTTT; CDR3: CSVEAQGGGSTDTQYF
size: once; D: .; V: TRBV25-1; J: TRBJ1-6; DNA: TGTGCCAGCAGTGGTGCAGGTTCTTTGGCACAATCACCCCTCCACTTT; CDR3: CASSGAGSLAQSPLHF
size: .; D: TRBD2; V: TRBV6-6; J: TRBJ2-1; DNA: TGTGCCAGCAGCAACCTAGCGGGAACTACATACAATGAGCAGTTCTTC; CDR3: CASSNLAGTTYNEQFF